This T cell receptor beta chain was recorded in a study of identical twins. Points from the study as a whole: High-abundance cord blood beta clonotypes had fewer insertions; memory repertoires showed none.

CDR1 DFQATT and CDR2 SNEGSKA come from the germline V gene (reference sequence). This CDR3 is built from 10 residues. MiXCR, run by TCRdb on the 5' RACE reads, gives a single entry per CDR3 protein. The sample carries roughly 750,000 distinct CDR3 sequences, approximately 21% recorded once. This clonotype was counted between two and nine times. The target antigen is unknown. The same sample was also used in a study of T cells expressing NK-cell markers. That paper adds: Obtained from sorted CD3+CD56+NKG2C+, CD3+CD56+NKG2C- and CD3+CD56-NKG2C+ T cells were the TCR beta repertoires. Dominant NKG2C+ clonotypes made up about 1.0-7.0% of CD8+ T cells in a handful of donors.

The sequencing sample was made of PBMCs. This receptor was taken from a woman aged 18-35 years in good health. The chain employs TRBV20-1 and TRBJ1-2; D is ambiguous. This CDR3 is CTSIGQGYTF. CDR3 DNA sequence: TGCACGTCGATAGGGCAAGGCTACACCTTC.